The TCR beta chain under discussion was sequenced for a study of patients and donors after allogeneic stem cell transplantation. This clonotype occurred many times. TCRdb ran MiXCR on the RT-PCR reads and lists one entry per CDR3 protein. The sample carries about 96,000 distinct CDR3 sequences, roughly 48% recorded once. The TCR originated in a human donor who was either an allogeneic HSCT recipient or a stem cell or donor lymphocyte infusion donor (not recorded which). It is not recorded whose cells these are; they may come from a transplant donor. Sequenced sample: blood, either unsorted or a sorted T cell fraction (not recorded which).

This chain's CDR3 is CASSSGEKLFF. The CDR3 nucleotides are TGCGCCAGCAGCTCAGGTGAAAAACTGTTTTTT. The chain is built from TRBV4-3 and TRBJ1-4; D not certain. CDR3 length: 11 residues. V lost 5 bases and J lost 7, with 5 bases in between. Germline lookup yields CDR1 LGHNA and CDR2 YSLEER.